Presented here are 9 T cell receptor beta chains from one specimen sequenced in a study of T-cell reconstitution after alpha-beta-depleted transplantation in children. Construction of the TCRbeta library involved unique molecular identifiers. TCRdb independently ran MiXCR on the PCR reads; one entry per CDR3 protein. The repertoire holds about 210,000 distinct CDR3 sequences, about 15% seen once, with 40% to 50% in the top ten. Sequences were derived from PBMCs, mostly from graft donor cells, sampled 360 days after TCRalphabeta/CD19-depleted stem cell transplant. The receptor set was obtained from a male patient aged 2-10 years who had a stem cell transplant for acute lymphoblastic leukemia, so the T cells may come from the graft donor.

Ten or more counts support this clonotype. The rearrangement joins TRBV6-5 to TRBJ2-2; 7 nucleotides line up with TRBD2. This CDR3 comprises 15 residues. Germline V gives CDR1 MNHEY, CDR2 SVGAGI. V dropped 4 bases and J dropped 5; count of bases not matched to a gene: 7. The CDR3 nucleotides read TGTGCCAGCAGTTCCACTAGCGCCGGTACCGGGGAGCTGTTTTTT. This sequence encodes CASSSTSAGTGELFF.

The V and J genes are TRBV12-3 or TRBV12-4 and TRBJ2-5, with D possibly TRBD2 on 6 matching bases. The CDR3 runs 13 residues. Deletions cut 4 bases from V and 5 bases from J, with 11 bases between. CDR3 protein: CASSSSGRETQYF. The CDR3 DNA reads TGTGCCAGCAGTTCCTCGGGGAGGGAGACCCAGTACTTC.

The V call is TRBV19, the J call TRBJ1-1; the D is unclear. The CDR3 extends over 13 amino acids. Germline lookup yields CDR1 LNHDA and CDR2 SQIVND (reference sequence). Trimming pared 1 base from V and 4 bases from J, leaving 7 bases between. CDR3 residues: CASSIAKSTEAFF. CDR3 in DNA: TGTGCCAGTAGTATAGCGAAGAGCACTGAAGCTTTCTTT. The whole variable domain, filled in from reference TRBV19 and TRBJ1-1, reads DGGITQSPKYLFRKEGQNVTLSCEQNLNHDAMYWYRQDPGQGLRLIYYSQIVNDFQKGDIAEGYSVSREKKESFPLTVTSAQKNPTAFYLCASSIAKSTEAFFGQGTRLTVV.

This clonotype has only a few counts. V usage is TRBV15 and J usage is TRBJ1-6; D is perhaps TRBD1 (5 bases). V lost 2 bases and J 5 bases, leaving 10 bases between the germline ends. The CDR3 runs to 15 residues. CDR1 is LNHNV, CDR2 YYDKDF, per germline (reference sequence). CDR3 in amino acids: CATSRLTGNNSPLHF. CDR3 bases: TGTGCCACCAGCAGATTAACAGGAAATAATTCACCCCTCCACTTT.

This clonotype was seen more than once but under ten times. This rearrangement joins TRBV4-2 to TRBJ2-7; no firm D call. The CDR3 has 15 amino acids. Germline values: CDR1 LGHNA, CDR2 YNFKEQ. V gave up 0 bases and J gave up 0 bases, with 9 bases separating them. CDR3 sequence reads: CASSQEARFSYEQYF. DNA for the CDR3: TGTGCCAGCAGCCAAGAAGCCCGCTTCTCCTACGAGCAGTACTTC.

In its sample, this clonotype was seen a few times. V usage is TRBV20-1 and J usage is TRBJ2-7; D is undetermined. Trimming took off 5 bases at V and 3 bases at J, with 8 bases between the two ends. Germline lookup yields CDR1 DFQATT and CDR2 SNEGSKA (reference sequence). CDR3 length: 11 amino acids. The CDR3 sequence is CSAVLDYEQYF. The CDR3 nucleotides read TGCAGTGCTGTCCTTGACTACGAGCAGTACTTC.

The V call is TRBV12-3 or TRBV12-4, the J call TRBJ2-7; D perhaps matches TRBD1 (6 bases). The CDR3 runs to 15 residues. Trimming cost V 7 bases and J 2 bases, with 18 bases left between them. The CDR3 DNA reads as TGTGCCAGCACCTTCTTCACAGGGATGGCCTACGAGCAGTACTTC. Amino acid sequence: CASTFFTGMAYEQYF.

This chain connects TRBV6-1 to TRBJ2-1, with D unclear. Germline V gene sequence: CDR1 MNHNS, CDR2 SASEGT. The ends were cut back, 6 bases at V and 4 bases at J, with 16 bases in the middle. The CDR3 sequence is 15 residues long. In nucleotides, the CDR3 is TGTGCCAGCAGCCCATCGGACGGATTTTACAATGAGCAGTTCTTC. It translates to CASSPSDGFYNEQFF.

The chain has TRBV7-9 and TRBJ2-2; unclear D gene. V lost 5 bases and J lost 3, with 7 bases in between. Looked up from germline, CDR1 is SEHNR and CDR2 is FQNEAQ (reference sequence). The CDR3 loop spans 13 amino acids. CDR3 loop: CASSPEYTGELFF. The CDR3 nucleotides are TGTGCCAGCAGCCCAGAGTACACCGGGGAGCTGTTTTTT. Using reference TRBV7-9 and TRBJ2-2 for the parts outside the CDR3, the full variable domain is DTGVSQNPRHKITKRGQNVTFRCDPISEHNRLYWYRQTLGQGPEFLTYFQNEAQLEKSRLLSDRFSAERPKGSFSTLEIQRTEQGDSAMYLCASSPEYTGELFFGEGSRLTVL.